This record covers a single T cell receptor (beta chain). Its binding antigen is unknown. Base qualities are not provided; no much larger clone lies one nucleotide away. Each collaborating institution followed its own protocols to collect whole blood in K2EDTA tubes. For TCRbeta analysis, collaborator samples were shipped as frozen whole blood, as isolated PBMCs, or as DNA extracted from either sample type. This specimen belongs to a study of blood T cell repertoires in COVID-19 (dated by TCRdb to about 2020). Looking at the study overall: The collaborator samples originated in the United States, Italy and Spain and spanned the acute and convalescent phases of COVID-19. Deeply sampled blood TCRbeta repertoires from subjects exposed to, actively infected with, or recovered from COVID-19 were included in the dataset. The prospective study material was composed of cDNA or gDNA derived from T cells, B-cell-depleted T cells, or PBMCs. The repertoires were released in a freely available public database meant as a resource for research on the immune response to SARS-CoV-2. Where available, HLA class I and class II types were obtained from metadata supplied by the sample provider rather than from assay-based typing. The sample metadata nearly always contained a de-identified subject ID, COVID-19 status, age in years and sex. The samples were drawn from two sources: the first 160 participants of the ongoing ImmuneRACE study, and 950 to 1,500 subjects contributed by 6 global collaborators.

The CDR3 starts with the cysteine, ends with the phenylalanine, and has 14 residues. CDR3 DNA only is kept here, 42 bases in frame from base 1. The immunoSEQ Assay, a bias-controlled multiplex PCR, was used to amplify TCRbeta CDR3 regions from genomic DNA. Per the original workflow: The number of nucleated cells in each sample was estimated from the amplification of reference gene primers within the assay. To quantify the absolute abundance of each unique TCRbeta CDR3 rearrangement, sequence reads were collapsed and filtered. Productive Simpson clonality was computed per sample as the square root of Simpson's diversity index over productive rearrangements. Drawn from immuneACCESS, this table holds only the in-frame rearrangements with V and J called that TCRdb kept. Clones are partly lost; checked studies trace under half to an unresolved V gene and leave the rest unexplained. That table is the source of V, J and clone size, and D and trimming were worked out from the DNA. The sample contains around 100,000 clones, roughly 72% of them found a single time. 5% to 6.5% of the sample comes from the top ten.

What the research found in general, with its limitations: How much clinical and demographic metadata was included differed by source and by participant, and the metadata was provided uncurated.

The specimen sequenced was peripheral blood. The sequence links TRBV21-1 to TRBJ2-5; the table's TRBD1 call for D was not verified on the DNA. TRBV21-1 is assigned pseudogene status. This TCR was recovered from a man older than 75 with acute or convalescent COVID-19. The CDR3 protein sequence reads: CASSSLDRGQTQYF. The nucleotide sequence is TGTGCCAGCAGCTCATTGGACAGGGGACAGACCCAGTACTTC.